These 32 T cell receptor beta chains were all obtained from the same sample, sequenced in a study of siplizumab effects on memory and regulatory T cells. In the mixed lymphocyte reaction, cells were cocultured for six to seven days at 37°C. The assay was immunoSEQ multiplex PCR, and TCRdb's table has in-frame clones only and misses some. The table includes approximately 20,000 clones, 40% to 55% detected once. Their target antigens are unknown. The sequenced material came from CFSE-low (dividing) CD4+ T cells sorted from an allogeneic mixed lymphocyte reaction. The receptor source for this set is a human donor in good health; the cells came from an allogeneic mixed lymphocyte reaction.

This clone was counted a few times. The V call is TRBV2, the J call TRBJ2-7; 11 nucleotides agree with TRBD1. The CDR3 totals 13 residues. Germline lookup yields CDR1 SNHLY and CDR2 FYNNEI. V shed 6 bases and J 6 bases; nucleotides not matched to a gene: 4. The CDR3 DNA is TGTGCCAGCAGCCGGGACAGGGGGGGCGAGCAGTACTTC. This encodes CASSRDRGGEQYF.

There are a few counts of this clone. The chain links TRBV19 to TRBJ2-7; possible D gene TRBD1, 5 bases. This CDR3 region has 17 residues. V was pared by 2 bases and J by 4 bases, with 21 bases between. Looked up from germline, CDR1 is LNHDA and CDR2 is SQIVND (reference sequence). CDR3 DNA sequence: TGTGCCAGTAGTATAAGGGGCTACCGGGCCCTTCCATACGAGCAGTACTTC. This translates into CASSIRGYRALPYEQYF.

This clone was detected a few times. One junction end disagrees with the germline gene, perhaps due to a read error. The chain has TRBV7-2 and TRBJ1-5; D call uncertain. Germline V gives CDR1 SGHTA, CDR2 FQGNSA. The CDR3 is 12 residues long. The CDR3 bases are TGTGCCAGCAACTTATTCAATCAGCCCCAGCATTTT. Translating gives CASNLFNQPQHF. Based on the CDR3 plus reference TRBV7-2 and TRBJ1-5, the full variable domain is GAGVSQSPSNKVTEKGKDVELRCDPISGHTALYWYRQSLGQGLEFLIYFQGNSAPDKSGLPSDRFSAERTGGSVSTLTIQRTQQEDSAVYLCASNLFNQPQHFGDGTRLSIL.

This clone was recorded a few times. The chain combines TRBV19 with TRBJ2-5; 8 bases are shared with TRBD2. This CDR3 region has 15 residues. CDR1 and CDR2 (germline): LNHDA, SQIVND (reference sequence). V dropped 7 bases and J dropped 0; count of bases not matched to a gene: 7. Here the CDR3 DNA reads TGTGCCAGTACTGGGGGGCGGGGGGACCAAGAGACCCAGTACTTC. Translating gives CASTGGRGDQETQYF.

This clone was counted only a few times. V gene TRBV5-4 combines with J gene TRBJ2-4; D is unresolved. V lost 0 bases to trimming and J lost 8 bases, with 9 bases between them. Per germline, CDR1 SGHNT and CDR2 YYREEE (reference sequence). This CDR3 has 13 amino acids. DNA of the CDR3: TGTGCCAGCAGCTTGGATGGTCAGGACATTCAGTACTTC. Protein sequence: CASSLDGQDIQYF.

The rearrangement uses TRBV5-5 and TRBJ1-2; no definite D call. Germline-derived CDR1 and CDR2 are SGHKS and YYEKEE (reference sequence). The length of the CDR3 is 11 residues. Trimming took off 4 bases at V and 5 bases at J, with 6 bases between the two ends. CDR3 DNA sequence: TGTGCCAGCAGCCTCGGGTATGGCTACACCTTC. Translated, it gives CASSLGYGYTF.

The chain employs TRBV5-1 and TRBJ2-5; D uncertain. Germline CDR1 is SGHRS and CDR2 is YFSETQ. The CDR3 covers 12 residues. V shed 1 base and J shed 5 bases, with 6 bases lying between them. The CDR3 DNA sequence: TGCGCCAGCAGCTTGCTCTCGGAGACCCAGTACTTC. Translated, it gives CASSLLSETQYF. Supplemented by reference TRBV5-1 and TRBJ2-5, the full variable domain reads KAGVTQTPRYLIKTRGQQVTLSCSPISGHRSVSWYQQTPGQGLQFLFEYFSETQRNKGNFPGRFSGRQFSNSRSEMNVSTLELGDSALYLCASSLLSETQYFGPGTRLLVL.

This rearrangement joins TRBV10-3 to TRBJ1-5, with D possibly matching TRBD1 (5 bases). The germline V gene has CDR1 ENHRY and CDR2 SYGVKD. Deletions cut 0 bases from V and 3 bases from J, with 12 bases between. The length of the CDR3 is 16 residues. The CDR3 region is CAISESGRGDNQPQHF. CDR3 DNA sequence: TGTGCCATCAGTGAGTCGGGTAGGGGTGACAATCAGCCCCAGCATTTT.

The rearrangement links TRBV2 to TRBJ1-4, with a possible D match to TRBD1 (5 bases). The germline V gene has CDR1 SNHLY and CDR2 FYNNEI. The CDR3 sequence is 15 residues long. V lost 3 bases and J lost 8, with 16 bases in between. The CDR3 DNA is TGTGCCAGCAGTGATTTAGGCAGGGTGGGAGAAAAACTGTTTTTT. It translates to CASSDLGRVGEKLFF.

The chain recombines TRBV19 with TRBJ2-7, with 8 bases identical to TRBD2. The CDR3 is made up of 14 amino acids. The germline CDR1 and CDR2 sequences are LNHDA and SQIVND (reference sequence). V gave up 5 bases and J gave up 0 bases; unmatched junction bases: 3. The CDR3 here is CASSDSGGSYEQYF. In DNA, the CDR3 is TGTGCCAGTAGTGACAGCGGGGGCTCCTACGAGCAGTACTTC.

A few counts support this clone. Other nucleotide sequences from this sample produce the same CDR3. The J gene is TRBJ1-2, the V gene TRBV7-2; D remains unclear. The CDR3 length is 13 residues. Trimming pared 5 bases from V and 4 bases from J, leaving 11 bases between. Per the germline V gene, CDR1 is SGHTA and CDR2 is FQGNSA. The CDR3 DNA is TGTGCCAGCAGCCCGGGGATTGGCTATGGCTACACCTTC. It is translated as CASSPGIGYGYTF.

This chain links TRBV7-3 with TRBJ1-1, with D unresolved. The length of the CDR3 is 13 residues. Germline-derived CDR1 and CDR2 are SGHTA and FQGTGA. V lost 3 bases and J 1 base, leaving 6 bases between the germline ends. This chain's CDR3 is CASSFQPNTEAFF. In DNA form, the CDR3 reads TGTGCCAGCAGCTTTCAGCCGAACACTGAAGCTTTCTTT. Complete variable domain (other parts from reference TRBV7-3 and TRBJ1-1): GAGVSQTPSNKVTEKGKYVELRCDPISGHTALYWYRQSLGQGPEFLIYFQGTGAADDSGLPNDRFFAVRPEGSVSTLKIQRTERGDSAVYLCASSFQPNTEAFFGQGTRLTVV.

The V gene is TRBV19, the J gene TRBJ1-2; perhaps TRBD1 as D (6 bases). Per germline, CDR1 LNHDA and CDR2 SQIVND (reference sequence). With 1 base removed from V and 4 bases from J, the gap between germline ends came to 7 bases. This CDR3 has 13 residues. The CDR3 nucleotides read TGTGCCAGTAGTATAGCAGGGGCCTATGGCTACACCTTC. Residues: CASSIAGAYGYTF.

By its share, this clone is medium-sized. The chain links TRBV5-6 to TRBJ1-4; 9 nucleotides line up with TRBD1. Germline-derived CDR1 and CDR2 are SGHDT and YYEEEE. The CDR3 extends over 14 amino acids. J lost 7 bases, V lost 4 bases, and 5 bases had no gene match. The CDR3 coding sequence is TGTGCCAGCAGCCGACAGGGGGTTCGTGAAAAACTGTTTTTT. Its translation is CASSRQGVREKLFF.

This clone was counted between two and nine times. The chain is built from TRBV18 and TRBJ2-4, with D tentatively TRBD1 or TRBD2 (5 bases each). Between the trimmed V and J ends, which lost 0 bases and 6 bases, there was a span of 9 bases. Germline V gene data show CDR1 as KGHSH and CDR2 as LQKENI. The CDR3 is made up of 14 amino acids. This CDR3 is CASSPPPGTNIQYF. Here the CDR3 DNA reads TGTGCCAGCTCACCACCGCCAGGGACAAACATTCAGTACTTC.

The rearrangement joins TRBV19 to TRBJ2-7, with 7 bases that match TRBD2. Germline V gives CDR1 LNHDA, CDR2 SQIVND (reference sequence). Losses at the gene ends were 1 base for V and 0 bases for J; bases not matched to a gene: 3. The CDR3 runs 15 residues. This CDR3 is CASSIAGGGSYEQYF. CDR3 DNA sequence: TGTGCCAGTAGTATAGCTGGCGGGGGCTCCTACGAGCAGTACTTC.

This clone has a handful of counts. The V gene is TRBV25-1, the J gene TRBJ2-3; TRBD2 might be the D (6 bases). The CDR3 is made up of 14 amino acids. The V end lost 4 bases, the J end lost 8 bases, and 16 bases lay between the germline ends. The germline V gene encodes CDR1 MGHDK and CDR2 SYGVNS. The CDR3 loop is CASSAGLLSSTQYF. The CDR3 coding sequence is TGTGCCAGCAGTGCGGGACTCCTTTCAAGTACGCAGTATTTT.

The chain combines TRBV7-3 with TRBJ1-2; D might be TRBD1 (5 bases). Trimming removed 7 bases from V and 3 bases from J, with 15 bases in between. Per the germline V gene, CDR1 is SGHTA and CDR2 is FQGTGA. The CDR3 covers 14 residues. The CDR3 DNA follows: TGTGCCAGCACCCAGGGCGGCTGGGACTATGGCTACACCTTC. Protein sequence: CASTQGGWDYGYTF.

The genes are TRBV7-2 and TRBJ2-7; D may be TRBD1 (5 bases). The CDR3 has 15 residues. Germline assignment: CDR1 SGHTA and CDR2 FQGNSA. Trimming removed 5 bases from V and 6 bases from J, with 20 bases in between. This chain's CDR3 is CASSTNSGHISEQYF. The CDR3 DNA follows: TGTGCCAGCAGCACCAATTCTGGACACATCAGCGAGCAGTACTTC.

V gene TRBV25-1 combines with J gene TRBJ2-7; D call uncertain. CDR1 MGHDK and CDR2 SYGVNS come from the germline V gene. The V and J ends lost 1 base and 2 bases respectively, with 12 bases between them. The CDR3 contains 15 residues. The CDR3: CASSELAGTPYEQYF. The CDR3 DNA sequence: TGTGCCAGCAGTGAATTGGCAGGAACCCCCTACGAGCAGTACTTC.

This clone has more than one count but fewer than ten. Other DNA sequences within the sample encode an identical CDR3. This chain uses TRBV5-1 with TRBJ2-5; TRBD2 aligns across 8 bases. There are 14 residues in the CDR3. Germline lookup yields CDR1 SGHRS and CDR2 YFSETQ. V trimming: 4 bases; J trimming: 4 bases; junction bases outside the gene matches: 6. The CDR3 sequence: CASSPGTSGETQYF. In nucleotides, the CDR3 is TGCGCCAGCAGCCCGGGGACTAGTGGAGAGACCCAGTACTTC.

The chain carries TRBV6-5 and TRBJ2-7; TRBD2 might be the D (6 bases). Germline CDR1 reads MNHEY; CDR2 reads SVGAGI. Trimming stripped 5 bases from V and 4 bases from J, with 18 bases between. The length of the CDR3 is 15 residues. DNA for the CDR3: TGTGCCAGCAGTCCCCCCGGCAGGGAGGATTACGAGCAGTACTTC. Its translation: CASSPPGREDYEQYF.

This chain links TRBV5-6 with TRBJ2-3, with 8 bases aligning to TRBD2. The CDR3 is 16 residues long. Germline CDR1 and CDR2: SGHDT and YYEEEE. Unmatched junction bases numbered 10, after V lost 1 base and J lost 6 bases. The CDR3 loop is CASSLSGGGYPDTQYF. The CDR3 coding sequence is TGTGCCAGCAGCTTGTCTGGCGGGGGGTACCCTGATACGCAGTATTTT.

V usage is TRBV28 and J usage is TRBJ1-1; D is uncertain. V lost 2 bases, J lost 8 bases, and 9 bases lay in between. Per the germline V gene, CDR1 is MDHEN and CDR2 is SYDVKM. The CDR3 runs to 12 residues. The CDR3 DNA follows: TGTGCCAGCAGTTTAATGACATCGGAAGCTTTCTTT. Its translation is CASSLMTSEAFF.

With respect to this clone: The junction and the germline gene differ at one end; a read error may be behind it. The CDR3 protein is CARSLMTRGGGETQYF. In DNA form, the CDR3 reads TGCGCCCGCAGCTTGATGACTCGCGGGGGGGGAGAGACCCAGTACTTC. The gene calls are TRBV5-1 and TRBJ2-5; TRBD2 agrees at 9 bases. This CDR3 is built from 16 residues. CDR1 is SGHRS, CDR2 YFSETQ, per germline.

This clone was observed a handful of times. The J gene is TRBJ2-1, the V gene TRBV5-1; 7 bases align to TRBD2. V was pared by 4 bases and J by 3 bases, with 7 bases of the junction left unmatched. This CDR3 comprises 15 residues. CDR1 is SGHRS and CDR2 is YFSETQ in the germline V gene. CDR3 coding DNA: TGCGCCAGCAGCCGCGGCGGGGGAAGCTACAATGAGCAGTTCTTC. This encodes CASSRGGGSYNEQFF.

This clone turned up a few times. V gene TRBV4-3 combines with J gene TRBJ1-1; D not certain. The CDR3 extends over 14 amino acids. Trimming took 3 bases from V and 2 from J, leaving 10 bases between them. CDR1 LGHNA and CDR2 YSLEER come from the germline V gene. The CDR3 nucleotides are TGCGCCAGCAGCCAGGTTACCTACAACACTGAAGCTTTCTTT. This sequence encodes CASSQVTYNTEAFF.

This chain links TRBV10-3 with TRBJ2-3, with 15 bases fitting TRBD2. CDR1 ENHRY and CDR2 SYGVKD come from the germline V gene. Trimming cost V 6 bases and J 8 bases; bases outside gene matches: 6. This CDR3 region has 15 residues. CDR3: CAIRGTSGGQGTQYF. CDR3 nucleotide sequence: TGTGCCATCAGAGGGACTAGCGGGGGGCAAGGTACGCAGTATTTT.

The genes are TRBV7-9 and TRBJ2-5, with 7 bases that match TRBD2. Unmatched junction bases numbered 2, after V lost 3 bases and J lost 4 bases. CDR1 and CDR2 (germline): SEHNR, FQNEAQ (reference sequence). The CDR3 is made up of 13 amino acids. The CDR3 region has the DNA TGTGCCAGCAGCTTGGCGGGGGTAGAGACCCAGTACTTC. Its translation is CASSLAGVETQYF.

The chain links TRBV7-2 to TRBJ2-7; 8 positions agree with TRBD1. The trim removed 6 bases at V and 6 bases at J, leaving 7 bases unmatched. This CDR3 comprises 13 residues. Looked up from germline, CDR1 is SGHTA and CDR2 is FQGNSA. Here the CDR3 reads CASRPRTGIEQYF. The CDR3 region has the DNA TGTGCCAGCAGACCCAGGACAGGGATCGAGCAGTACTTC. The full variable domain, rest sourced from reference TRBV7-2 and TRBJ2-7, is GAGVSQSPSNKVTEKGKDVELRCDPISGHTALYWYRQSLGQGLEFLIYFQGNSAPDKSGLPSDRFSAERTGGSVSTLTIQRTQQEDSAVYLCASRPRTGIEQYFGPGTRLTVT.

V usage is TRBV6-9 and J usage is TRBJ1-1, with a tentative D call TRBD1 (5 bases). The germline CDR1 and CDR2 sequences are MNHGY and SVAAGI. The V and J ends lost 7 bases and 7 bases respectively, with 10 bases between them. The CDR3 consists of 11 residues. The CDR3 DNA is TGTGCCAGCACCTGGGGGGTTGAAGCTTTCTTT. It is translated as CASTWGVEAFF.

J is TRBJ2-1 and V is TRBV25-1; D not resolved. CDR1 is MGHDK, CDR2 SYGVNS, per germline. V gave up 6 bases and J gave up 3 bases, with 9 bases separating them. The CDR3 covers 13 residues. The CDR3 nucleotides are TGTGCCAGCAGAGAAGCTGGCTACAATGAGCAGTTCTTC. It codes for CASREAGYNEQFF.